Sequencing of this TCR beta chain was carried out in a study of quantifying T cell responses using KT2 cells. The overall study: TCR alpha and beta constant-region primers primed reverse transcription of RNA. The second PCR ran as a qPCR until a predetermined fluorescence threshold was reached. The study, taken as a whole, reports: Even the lowest spike-in, about one KT2 cell per 100,000 PBMC, yielded detectable KT2 sequences.

This clonotype was seen a handful of times. Antigen specificity is unknown. CDR1 MNHEY and CDR2 SVGAGI come from the germline V gene. The CDR3 is 12 residues long. V lost 2 bases, J lost 2 bases, and 0 bases lay in between. The cDNA 3' end received a ligated oligonucleotide with a UMI. An equimolar mix of RC1.1 and RC1.2 primed the beta chain across TRBC1 and TRBC2. One entry per CDR3 protein, called by TCRdb with MiXCR from the UMI-ligation and nested PCR reads. The table includes tens of thousands of distinct CDR3 sequences, 6% to 9.5% detected once. Unfractionated PBMC were spiked with known numbers of KT2 clone cells. Fixed numbers of PBMC received varying amounts of KT2 cells.

The chain carries TRBV6-5 and TRBJ2-2, with no clear D. This clonotype was sampled from a human donor. The sequencing input was PBMCs spiked with cells of the T cell clone KT2. DNA for the CDR3: TGTGCCAGCAGTTACAACACCGGGGAGCTGTTTTTT. Translation: CASSYNTGELFF.